A single sample is the source of the 32 T cell receptor beta chains below, sequenced in a study of T cell responses to AZD1222 COVID-19 vaccine. The method was immunoSEQ multiplex PCR; TCRdb's version includes in-frame clones alone and lacks a portion of them. The repertoire holds 110,000 to 150,000 clones, with over 90% as singletons. Here the sequenced sample was peripheral blood, taken on day 0 of AZD1222 vaccination. These receptors were collected from an adult in good health.

The V call is TRBV7-2, the J call TRBJ2-1; possibly TRBD1 or TRBD2 for D (5 bases each). Per germline, CDR1 SGHTA and CDR2 FQGNSA. This CDR3 is 13 amino acids long. Trimming cost V 5 bases and J 9 bases, with 14 bases left between them. This CDR3 is CASSPSHGAEQFF. In DNA form, the CDR3 reads TGTGCCAGCAGCCCAAGCCACGGGGCTGAGCAGTTCTTC.

For this clone: A read error may produce the germline difference seen at one junction end. This chain connects TRBV18 to TRBJ2-7, with a tentative D call TRBD1 (6 bases). The CDR3 is made up of 13 amino acids. Germline V gene data show CDR1 as KGHSH and CDR2 as LQKENI. CDR3 region: CASSPQGFHEQYF. The CDR3 DNA sequence: TGTGCCAGCTCCCCACAGGGTTTCCACGAGCAGTACTTC.

The CDR3 spells CASSSLAGVGETQYF. The CDR3 region has the DNA TGTGCCAGCAGCTCCTTAGCTGGAGTTGGGGAGACCCAGTACTTC. The rearrangement links TRBV28 to TRBJ2-5; D remains unclear. The CDR3 contains 15 residues. The V gene lost 6 bases and the J gene lost 5 bases, with 19 bases spanning the gap. Germline V gives CDR1 MDHEN, CDR2 SYDVKM.

This clone came up once. The genes are TRBV27 and TRBJ2-7; 13 bases line up with TRBD2. With 1 base clipped from V and 6 bases from J, the junction kept 3 bases outside the gene matches. The CDR3 spans 15 residues. Germline V gene sequence: CDR1 MNHEY, CDR2 SMNVEV (reference sequence). CDR3 bases: TGTGCCAGCAGTTTATGGACTAGCGGGAGTGGCGAGCAGTACTTC. This encodes CASSLWTSGSGEQYF.

The rearrangement links TRBV14 to TRBJ1-6, with D hard to call. V was clipped by 0 bases and J by 1 base, with 4 bases between them. The CDR3 has 15 amino acids. Germline V gene data show CDR1 as SGHDN and CDR2 as FVKESK. CDR3: CASSQDRSYNSPLHF. The CDR3, as DNA: TGTGCCAGCAGCCAAGACAGGTCCTATAATTCACCCCTCCACTTT.

CDR3 amino acids: CASSPLSGSTYNEQFF. DNA of the CDR3: TGTGCCAGCTCACCACTGAGCGGGAGTACCTACAATGAGCAGTTCTTC. This chain links TRBV18 with TRBJ2-1, with TRBD2 identical over 8 bases. Trimming removed 1 base from V and 2 bases from J; junction bases left unmatched: 4. The CDR3 extends over 16 amino acids. The germline V gene has CDR1 KGHSH and CDR2 LQKENI.

The rearrangement joins TRBV10-1 to TRBJ2-7; TRBD2 matches at 7 bases. Per germline, CDR1 WNHNN and CDR2 SYGVQD (reference sequence). The CDR3 is 13 residues long. V was pared by 8 bases and J by 7 bases, with 11 bases of the junction left unmatched. This CDR3 is CASAAGRGAEQYF. The CDR3 DNA follows: TGCGCCAGCGCGGCAGGGAGGGGTGCGGAGCAGTACTTC.

The genes are TRBV7-9 and TRBJ1-4; D gene unclear. The CDR3 extends over 13 amino acids. In germline, CDR1 is SEHNR, CDR2 FQNEAQ (reference sequence). Between the trimmed V and J ends, which lost 2 bases and 4 bases, there was a span of 5 bases. The DNA of the CDR3 is TGTGCCAGCAGCTTATCCCTTAATGAAAAACTGTTTTTT. Amino acid sequence: CASSLSLNEKLFF.

The genes are TRBV29-1 and TRBJ2-1; TRBD2 matches 11 bases. Germline lookup yields CDR1 SQVTM and CDR2 ANQGSEA. This CDR3 contains 14 residues. J gave up 7 bases and V 7 bases, and 9 bases lay outside the gene matches. The CDR3 sequence is CSGEGTSGANEQFF. CDR3 in DNA: TGCAGCGGTGAGGGGACTAGCGGAGCTAATGAGCAGTTCTTC.

This chain uses TRBV24-1 with TRBJ1-1; D call uncertain. The germline V gene encodes CDR1 KGHDR and CDR2 SFDVKD. The CDR3 is made up of 12 amino acids. With 2 bases removed from V and 6 bases from J, the gap between germline ends came to 6 bases. In DNA form, the CDR3 reads TGTGCCACCAGTGATTGGAGGGCTGAAGCTTTCTTT. It encodes CATSDWRAEAFF.

The CDR3, as DNA: TGTGCCAGCAGCTTAGGTGGGACAGAAAATGAAAAACTGTTTTTT. This translates into CASSLGGTENEKLFF. J is TRBJ1-4 and V is TRBV11-1; the match to TRBD1 covers 7 bases. The CDR3 has 15 amino acids. V was pared by 1 base and J by 5 bases, with 4 bases of the junction left unmatched. Looked up from germline, CDR1 is SGHAT and CDR2 is FQDESV (reference sequence).

V and J are TRBV3-1 (or the pseudogene TRBV3-2) and TRBJ2-7, with D perhaps assigned TRBD1 or TRBD2 (5 bases each). The CDR3 runs 15 residues. The V and J ends lost 0 bases and 1 base respectively, with 10 bases between them. Germline V CDR1 and CDR2: LGHDT, YNNKEL (reference sequence). This CDR3 reads CASSQDGDGSYEQYF. The CDR3 nucleotides read TGTGCCAGCAGCCAAGACGGGGACGGTTCCTACGAGCAGTACTTC.

As for this clone: A junction end diverges from the germline sequence, so it may reflect a read error. The chain uses TRBV18 and TRBJ2-7; maybe TRBD1 (5 bases). The CDR3 totals 13 residues. Germline values: CDR1 KGHSH, CDR2 LQKENI. The CDR3 spells CATSRQSSYEQYF. For the CDR3, the DNA is TGTGCCACCTCAAGACAGAGCTCTTACGAGCAGTACTTC.

The chain recombines TRBV10-1 with TRBJ1-1; D is uncertain. The CDR3 totals 15 residues. The ends were cut back, 1 base at V and 1 base at J, with 10 bases in the middle. The V gene's germline CDR1 is WNHNN and CDR2 SYGVQD (reference sequence). The CDR3 DNA sequence: TGCGCCAGCAGTGAGTTGGTAGGGCGGAACACTGAAGCTTTCTTT. Its translation: CASSELVGRNTEAFF.

The V and J genes are TRBV3-1 (or the pseudogene TRBV3-2) and TRBJ2-1; 14 bases fit TRBD2. The germline gives CDR1 LGHDT, CDR2 YNNKEL (reference sequence). J was trimmed by 4 bases and V by 6 bases; bases with no gene match: 5. The CDR3 extends over 16 amino acids. For the CDR3, the DNA is TGTGCCAGCAGAGGGGGACTAGCGGGAGTTTACAATGAGCAGTTCTTC. Encoded protein: CASRGGLAGVYNEQFF.

The chain joins TRBV10-1 to TRBJ2-1, with TRBD1 as a possible D gene (7 bases). Germline CDR1 reads WNHNN; CDR2 reads SYGVQD (reference sequence). V lost 0 bases, J lost 9 bases, and 12 bases lay in between. CDR3 length: 14 residues. DNA for the CDR3: TGCGCCAGCAGTGAGTCGCGGCAGGGGGGTGAGCAGTTCTTC. Amino acid sequence: CASSESRQGGEQFF.

The J gene is TRBJ2-7, the V gene TRBV20-1; weak D call: TRBD1 (6 bases). Germline V CDR1 and CDR2: DFQATT, SNEGSKA (reference sequence). The V gene lost 8 bases and the J gene lost 3 bases, with 11 bases spanning the gap. The CDR3 spans 11 residues. The CDR3 DNA sequence: TGCAGTAACAGGGTAGGCTACGAGCAGTACTTC. Translation: CSNRVGYEQYF.

The V gene is TRBV19, the J gene TRBJ2-2; D possibly uses TRBD1 or TRBD2 (5 bases each). V was pared by 3 bases and J by 1 base, with 9 bases between. CDR3 length: 15 residues. The germline gives CDR1 LNHDA, CDR2 SQIVND (reference sequence). CDR3 DNA: TGTGCCAGTAGTATTGGGACGGTGAACACCGGGGAGCTGTTTTTT. Protein sequence: CASSIGTVNTGELFF.

The chain is built from TRBV12-5 and TRBJ1-4; 7 bases line up with TRBD1. Germline assignment: CDR1 LGHNT and CDR2 FRNRAP. V trimming: 6 bases; J trimming: 0 bases; junction bases outside the gene matches: 7. This CDR3 contains 16 residues. DNA for the CDR3: TGTGCTAGTGGCCCGGGACAGCGGGCAACTAATGAAAAACTGTTTTTT. Its translation is CASGPGQRATNEKLFF.

The chain links TRBV20-1 to TRBJ2-7; 9 bases match TRBD1. The CDR3 runs 16 residues. Germline CDR1 and CDR2: DFQATT and SNEGSKA (reference sequence). Trimming took 3 bases from V and 5 from J; bases not matched to a gene: 14. The CDR3 region is CSASRSGTGFGNEQYF. In DNA, the CDR3 is TGCAGTGCTAGTCGATCCGGGACAGGGTTTGGCAACGAGCAGTACTTC.

This rearrangement joins TRBV5-6 to TRBJ2-1, with no clear D. V was shortened by 1 base and J by 9 bases, with 8 bases between the two germline ends. The CDR3 is made up of 12 amino acids. Germline CDR1 reads SGHDT; CDR2 reads YYEEEE. The CDR3 coding sequence is TGTGCCAGCAGCTTGTCAAGTTTTGAGCAGTTCTTC. Its protein is CASSLSSFEQFF.

The genes are TRBV4-1 and TRBJ1-5, with D possibly TRBD1 on 6 matching bases. The germline V gene has CDR1 MGHRA and CDR2 YSYEKL. V was clipped by 3 bases and J by 5 bases, with 17 bases between them. The length of the CDR3 is 16 residues. This CDR3 is CASSQPTQGRHQPQHF. CDR3 nucleotides: TGCGCCAGCAGCCAGCCGACACAGGGTAGGCATCAGCCCCAGCATTTT.

This rearrangement joins TRBV6-5 to TRBJ1-5, with a weak D call TRBD1 (6 bases). This CDR3 has 15 residues. Trimming took off 6 bases at V and 4 bases at J, with 16 bases between the two ends. CDR1 is MNHEY and CDR2 is SVGAGI in the germline V gene. The CDR3 is CASRRPDRPNQPQHF. As DNA, the CDR3 is TGTGCCAGCAGACGCCCTGACAGGCCTAATCAGCCCCAGCATTTT.

This clone was detected only once. The chain employs TRBV5-6 and TRBJ1-5, with a tentative D call TRBD1 (6 bases). Germline values: CDR1 SGHDT, CDR2 YYEEEE. The CDR3 contains 14 residues. V shed 4 bases and J shed 8 bases, with 16 bases lying between them. The CDR3 DNA follows: TGTGCCAGCAGCCAGGGGTGGGCGGGGAAGCCCCAGCATTTT. Its translation: CASSQGWAGKPQHF.

This clone was seen only a few times. The V and J genes are TRBV27 and TRBJ1-1; the D is unclear. The V and J ends lost 6 bases and 1 base respectively, with 15 bases between them. The CDR3 spans 15 residues. Germline-derived CDR1 and CDR2 are MNHEY and SMNVEV (reference sequence). The chain's CDR3 is CASSPILRQNTEAFF. In nucleotides, the CDR3 is TGTGCCAGCAGCCCAATTCTTCGACAGAACACTGAAGCTTTCTTT.

V usage is TRBV5-7 and J usage is TRBJ1-3; 8 nucleotides line up with TRBD1. TRBV5-7 is an ORF, with its function uncertain. Trimming took 4 bases from V and 2 from J; bases not matched to a gene: 5. This CDR3 is 15 amino acids long. The CDR3 here is CASSIQGVAGNTIYF. Here the CDR3 DNA reads TGTGCCAGCAGCATACAGGGGGTGGCTGGAAACACCATATATTTT.

This clone was observed a single time. The chain links TRBV10-2 to TRBJ2-2, with TRBD2 matching 7 bases. The CDR3 runs to 15 residues. CDR1 is WSHSY and CDR2 is SAAADI in the germline V gene. Trimming cost V 5 bases and J 5 bases; bases outside gene matches: 8. The CDR3 sequence: CASSPGGSGTGELFF. The CDR3 DNA is TGCGCCAGCAGTCCGGGGGGATCTGGTACCGGGGAGCTGTTTTTT.

The chain joins TRBV15 to TRBJ2-7; a weak D match, TRBD1 (6 bases). This CDR3 comprises 15 residues. Germline V lookup: CDR1 LNHNV, CDR2 YYDKDF (reference sequence). V lost 5 bases and J lost 2, with 16 bases in between. The CDR3 sequence: CATSRGWTEAYEQYF. The CDR3 DNA reads as TGTGCCACCAGCCGAGGTTGGACAGAAGCCTACGAGCAGTACTTC.

The chain joins TRBV5-6 to TRBJ2-2; TRBD1 might be the D (6 bases). The germline V and J ends were trimmed by 3 bases and 4 bases, with 13 bases remaining between them. Germline V gene sequence: CDR1 SGHDT, CDR2 YYEEEE. The CDR3 has 15 residues. The CDR3 DNA follows: TGTGCCAGCAGCTATTCTACAGGGTTCACCGGGGAGCTGTTTTTT. Translation: CASSYSTGFTGELFF.

This clone was found a few times. V usage is TRBV4-1 and J usage is TRBJ1-2; 9 bases agree with TRBD1. The CDR3 has 16 amino acids. Losses at the gene ends were 2 bases for V and 8 bases for J; bases not matched to a gene: 12. Germline assignment: CDR1 MGHRA and CDR2 YSYEKL. The CDR3 sequence: CASSQPGTGRMRGYTF. The CDR3 DNA is TGCGCCAGCAGCCAACCCGGGACAGGGAGAATGCGGGGCTACACCTTC.

This chain uses TRBV11-2 with TRBJ2-7; the D gene is possibly TRBD1 (5 bases). CDR3 size: 14 residues. Germline CDR1 is SGHAT and CDR2 is FQNNGV. The V end was cut by 6 bases, the J end by 3 bases, with 15 bases between. The CDR3 region is CASRKTVSGYEQYF. CDR3 sequence (DNA): TGTGCCAGCAGGAAGACAGTGTCGGGCTACGAGCAGTACTTC. The whole variable domain, remainder taken from reference TRBV11-2 and TRBJ2-7, is EAGVAQSPRYKIIEKRQSVAFWCNPISGHATLYWYQQILGQGPKLLIQFQNNGVVDDSQLPKDRFSAERLKGVDSTLKIQPAKLEDSAVYLCASRKTVSGYEQYFGPGTRLTVT.

The chain is built from TRBV3-1 (or the pseudogene TRBV3-2) and TRBJ2-5; no reliable D call. The V end was cut by 8 bases, the J end by 2 bases, with 6 bases between. Germline V gene sequence: CDR1 LGHDT, CDR2 YNNKEL (reference sequence). This CDR3 contains 11 residues. The CDR3 bases are TGTGCCAGCGGGTCTCAAGAGACCCAGTACTTC. This translates into CASGSQETQYF.